Below, one T cell receptor beta chain is given with its context. Its target is unknown. The starting template was genomic DNA from bulk tumor, 550 to 700 ng per sample. Surgical sampling yielded several biopsies per primary tumor (spaced far apart). Patients underwent curative surgery for untreated, newly diagnosed non-small cell lung cancer. Everyone who gave samples had just been diagnosed with non-small cell lung cancer and was having surgery with curative intent. For the TCR beta CDR3, multiplex PCR with 32 V and 13 J primers performed the amplification. TCRdb reprocessed the multiplex PCR reads via MiXCR and lists one record per CDR3 protein. The table shows about 3,300 distinct CDR3 sequences, with roughly 51% occurring only once. The data belong to a study of immune heterogeneity within non-small cell lung tumors. Findings and caveats of the study: Local T-cell clonality tracked local tumor mutational burden, showing a moderate yet significant relationship (R 0.3 to 0.35).

The V end was cut by 5 bases, the J end by 2 bases, with 10 bases between. The CDR3 is 13 residues long. From germline, CDR1 is MNHNS and CDR2 SASEGT. The V call is TRBV6-1, the J call TRBJ2-7; D is undetermined. The sequenced material came from lung tumor tissue. The sequence came from a man in his 60s with non-small cell lung cancer. CDR3 nucleotides: TGTGCCAGCAGTAACACGGGTACCTACGAGCAGTACTTC. This translates into CASSNTGTYEQYF.